Listed below are T cell receptor beta chains from one sample, sequenced in a study of T-cell reconstitution after alpha-beta-depleted transplantation in children. TCRdb processed the PCR reads anew with MiXCR; each CDR3 protein has one entry. The repertoire holds around 300,000 distinct CDR3 sequences, with 6% to 10% as singletons. The sequences come from peripheral blood, collected 360 days after TCRalphabeta/CD19-depleted stem cell transplant. Every receptor here comes from a female patient between 2 and 15 years old who had a stem cell transplant for Fanconi anemia, so the T cells may come from the graft donor. Both conserved end residues are part of each CDR3. The D gene is left open where the match is weak. The size of a clone is reported for some rows only, either as once, few or many, or as a class for expanded clones.

clone_size d_call j_call v_call cdr3_nt cdr3_aa
few - TRBJ2-3 TRBV24-1 TGTGCCACCAGTAGTCCGAGGGGGGGCCGGAGAGATACGCAGTATTTT CATSSPRGGRRDTQYF
many - TRBJ2-1 TRBV9 TGTGCCAGCAGCCCCTCTCGGGATGAGCAGTTCTTC CASSPSRDEQFF
many - TRBJ2-7 TRBV7-2 TGTGCCAGCAGCTTAGCAATAGGGGACGAGCAGTACTTC CASSLAIGDEQYF
once - TRBJ2-5 TRBV15 TGTGCCACCGCCCGCTTTTCCGGGAACCAAGAGACCCAGTACTTC CATARFSGNQETQYF
many TRBD1 TRBJ2-3 TRBV27 TGTGCCAGCAGTGTAAGCCGGGACAGAACAGATACGCAGTATTTT CASSVSRDRTDTQYF
- - TRBJ1-1 TRBV30 TGTGCCTGGATGGGGAACACTGTAGCTTTCTTT CAWMGNTVAFF
- - TRBJ1-5 TRBV11-2 TGTGCCAGCAGGGCTACAGGGACGGGGCAGCCCCAGCATTTT CASRATGTGQPQHF
many - TRBJ2-5 TRBV20-1 TGCAGTGCTAGGGAAGGATGGGTCCAAGAGACCCAGTACTTC CSAREGWVQETQYF
many TRBD1 TRBJ1-4 TRBV30 TGTGCCTGGGGCCCGGGACAGAGGGAACTGTTTTTT CAWGPGQRELFF
many - TRBJ2-5 TRBV20-1 TGCAGTGCTACATGGGAGACCCAGTACTTC CSATWETQYF
- - TRBJ2-1 TRBV4-1 TGCGCCAGCAGCCAATATATGGGGTCCGATGAGCAGTTCTTC CASSQYMGSDEQFF
many - TRBJ1-1 TRBV10-3 TGTGCCATCAAAAGGGTTTGGCTTGACACTGAAGCTTTCTTT CAIKRVWLDTEAFF
- TRBD1 TRBJ1-4 TRBV5-1 TGCGCCAGCAGCCAGGGACAGGGGGATGAAAAACTGTTTTTT CASSQGQGDEKLFF
many TRBD2 TRBJ2-3 TRBV5-1 TGCGCCAGCAGCCTCCTGACTAGCGGGAGCGCAGATACGCAGTATTTT CASSLLTSGSADTQYF
- TRBD1 TRBJ2-1 TRBV3-1 TGTGCCAGCAGCCAAGATTACAGGGGTAGCTCCTACAATGAGCAGTTCTTC CASSQDYRGSSYNEQFF
many TRBD1 TRBJ2-1 TRBV29-1 TGCAGCGTTGAAGATCGGACAGGGACGTTCTTC CSVEDRTGTFF
many - TRBJ1-2 TRBV10-3 TGTGCCATCAGTGAGTCTTCGGCCTATGGCTACACCTTC CAISESSAYGYTF
many - TRBJ2-3 TRBV5-6 TGTGCCAGCAGCTTGCCGAGGGGCACAGATACGCAGTATTTT CASSLPRGTDTQYF
- TRBD2 TRBJ2-1 TRBV7-2 TGTGCCAGCAGCTTAGTGACTAGCGCCCGCTACAATGAGCAGTTCTTC CASSLVTSARYNEQFF
- - TRBJ2-2 TRBV30 TGTGCCTGGAGTAACGGACAATCAGAGGGGGAGCTGTTTTTT CAWSNGQSEGELFF
many - TRBJ2-3 TRBV12-3/TRBV12-4 TGTGCCAGCAGTTCCGCTCGGGATACGCAGTATTTT CASSSARDTQYF
few - TRBJ1-2 TRBV21-1 TGTGCCAGCAGCAGGGGGGGTAGTGGTGACTATGGCTACACCTTC CASSRGGSGDYGYTF
- - TRBJ1-1 TRBV19 TGTGCCAGTAGTCCACAGGGAGCGTCCGCTGAAGCTTTCTTT CASSPQGASAEAFF
many - TRBJ2-5 TRBV5-1 TGCGCCAGCAGCTTGGCCGAACCTTACACATACCAAGAGACCCAGTACTTC CASSLAEPYTYQETQYF
many - TRBJ1-1 TRBV20-1 TGCAGTGCTATTCTCGCTCCCCCAACTGAAGCTTTCTTT CSAILAPPTEAFF
many - TRBJ2-7 TRBV5-1 TGCGCCAGCAGGCCTCCGGGACCGGACTCCTACGAGCAGTACTTC CASRPPGPDSYEQYF
few - TRBJ2-1 TRBV14 TGTGCCAGCAGCTCACCTCAGGGCTATGGAAGCTCCTACAATGAGCAGTTCTTC CASSSPQGYGSSYNEQFF
few - TRBJ1-1 TRBV6-1 TGTGCCAGCAGTGCAGCAGAGAACACTGAAGCTTTCTTT CASSAAENTEAFF
- - TRBJ1-2 TRBV7-6 TGTGCCAGCAGCCTCCAGGCAGACGCTGGCTACACCTTC CASSLQADAGYTF
many TRBD2 TRBJ2-1 TRBV24-1 TGTGCCACCAGTGATTCAACGGGGACTAGCGGGGGGGCCTGGGACAATGAGCAGTTCTTC CATSDSTGTSGGAWDNEQFF
many - TRBJ2-2 TRBV2 TGTGCCAGCAGGCCCACTAGAAGTACCGGGGAGCTGTTTTTT CASRPTRSTGELFF
few - TRBJ2-3 TRBV11-3 TGTGCCAGCAGCCGGGCCCTCACAGATACGCAGTATTTT CASSRALTDTQYF
- - TRBJ1-3 TRBV20-1 TGCAGTGCTGGATCCCCAGACGGTCGCTTAGGAGGCACCATATATTTT CSAGSPDGRLGGTIYF
many - TRBJ2-3 TRBV7-3 TGTGCCAGCAGCCGTAGCGGAGGCACGGGAGATACGCAGTATTTT CASSRSGGTGDTQYF
many - TRBJ2-1 TRBV20-1 TGCAGTGCTCATTCGGCGGACGGAACACAGAATGAGCAGTTCTTC CSAHSADGTQNEQFF
- - TRBJ2-3 TRBV25-1 TGTGCCAGCCTAGGATATAAGGGAGATACGCAGTGTTTT CASLGYKGDTQCF
many - TRBJ2-7 TRBV20-1 TGCAGTGCTAGAGATCCCCGGGGAACCAGGGGATCCAACCCTTACTACGAGCAGTACTTC CSARDPRGTRGSNPYYEQYF
many TRBD1 TRBJ1-5 TRBV6-2/TRBV6-3 TGTGCCAGCAGTTCCCTGCGACAGGGCCATCAGCCCCAGCATTTT CASSSLRQGHQPQHF
many TRBD1 TRBJ2-1 TRBV20-1 TGCACCGACAGGGCCAATGAGCAGTTCTTC CTDRANEQFF
few - TRBJ2-6 TRBV2 TGTGCCAGCACGACTTCCCCAAGCTCTGGGGCCAACGTCCTGACTTTC CASTTSPSSGANVLTF